What follows are 18 T cell receptor beta chains derived from one specimen sequenced in a study of blood T cell repertoires in COVID-19 (dated by TCRdb to about 2020). The library came from the immunoSEQ multiplex PCR assay. Here the immuneACCESS table is served through TCRdb, limited to in-frame sequences with V and J called. Missing clones are a known gap in these copies; in checked studies unresolved V genes cover under half, and the rest lacks a known reason. Recorded for this sample are a few hundred thousand clones; around nine tenths of them occurred a single time. Around 17% of the sample rests with the top ten. Sequenced sample: peripheral blood. All receptors come from a man over 45 with COVID-19, enrolled during active disease.

This clone showed up just a few times. V is TRBV11-2 and J is TRBJ2-1; 11 bases map to TRBD2. V shed 3 bases, J shed 4 bases, and the junction held 5 bases outside the gene matches. The CDR3 contains 16 residues. Germline V gene sequence: CDR1 SGHAT, CDR2 FQNNGV. The CDR3 DNA reads TGTGCCAGCAGCTTTCGACTAGCGGGACTTTACAATGAGCAGTTCTTC. Amino acid sequence: CASSFRLAGLYNEQFF.

The V and J genes are TRBV2 and TRBJ2-2; TRBD1 aligns across 10 bases. The CDR3 spans 19 residues. V was pared by 2 bases and J by 4 bases, with 13 bases of the junction left unmatched. Looked up from germline, CDR1 is SNHLY and CDR2 is FYNNEI. CDR3 in DNA: TGTGCCAGCAGTGAATTTTTGTTGGTCGGGACAGGGGTCACCGGGGAGCTGTTTTTT. Translated: CASSEFLLVGTGVTGELFF.

In DNA form, the CDR3 reads TGTGCCAGCTTAGCGGCATCTAATGAAGCTTTCTTT. Encoded protein: CASLAASNEAFF. The chain links TRBV6-5 to TRBJ1-1, with D uncertain. Germline loops: CDR1 MNHEY, CDR2 SVGAGI. The V and J ends lost 8 bases and 7 bases respectively, with 14 bases between them. The CDR3 loop spans 12 amino acids.

The gene calls are TRBV4-1 and TRBJ2-3; 8 bases align to TRBD2. Looked up from germline, CDR1 is MGHRA and CDR2 is YSYEKL. The J segment lost 1 base and the V segment lost 6 bases, leaving 6 bases of the junction unmatched. The CDR3 loop spans 15 amino acids. Here the CDR3 DNA reads TGCGCCAGCAGAACTAGCGGACAACGCACAGATACGCAGTATTTT. Protein sequence: CASRTSGQRTDTQYF.

This clone was seen once. The CDR3 DNA sequence: TGTGCCGTTCTCGCGGTCAGCACAGATACGCAGTATTTT. Translating it yields CAVLAVSTDTQYF. The rearrangement joins TRBV6-6 to TRBJ2-3, with D uncertain. Per germline, CDR1 MNHNY and CDR2 SVGAGI (reference sequence). This CDR3 spans 13 amino acids. The V and J ends lost 11 bases and 0 bases respectively, with 12 bases between them.

The chain has TRBV15 and TRBJ2-7; 11 nucleotides align to TRBD2. Trimming cost V 3 bases and J 4 bases; bases outside gene matches: 2. The CDR3 consists of 14 residues. Germline CDR1 LNHNV, CDR2 YYDKDF (reference sequence). The CDR3 is CATSSGTSGYEQYF. CDR3 DNA sequence: TGTGCCACCAGCAGTGGGACTAGCGGATACGAGCAGTACTTC.

V and J are TRBV5-4 and TRBJ1-2; TRBD1 agrees at 7 bases. The CDR3 has 18 residues. The V gene's germline CDR1 is SGHNT and CDR2 YYREEE (reference sequence). Trimming took 4 bases from V and 4 from J; bases not matched to a gene: 19. CDR3 DNA: TGTGCCAGCAGCATCCGGGACAGTTCCTTCCTTAAAACCTATGGCTACACCTTC. This translates into CASSIRDSSFLKTYGYTF.

This clone has just a few counts. The chain couples TRBV6-5 to TRBJ2-7; the D gene is possibly TRBD1 (6 bases). V lost 6 bases to trimming and J lost 0 bases, with 9 bases between them. The CDR3 is made up of 13 amino acids. Germline V CDR1 and CDR2: MNHEY, SVGAGI. This CDR3 is CASRRDNSYEQYF. CDR3 DNA sequence: TGTGCCAGCAGGAGGGACAACTCCTACGAGCAGTACTTC.

The chain is built from TRBV7-9 and TRBJ1-5, with a possible D match to TRBD1 (5 bases). Germline V gene sequence: CDR1 SEHNR, CDR2 FQNEAQ (reference sequence). Trimming cost V 2 bases and J 6 bases, with 14 bases left between them. The CDR3 has 15 residues. In DNA form, the CDR3 reads TGTGCCAGCAGCTTATCCGGGCAGGGTGGTCAGCCCCAGCATTTT. It is translated as CASSLSGQGGQPQHF. Based on the CDR3 plus reference TRBV7-9 and TRBJ1-5, the full variable domain is DTGVSQNPRHKITKRGQNVTFRCDPISEHNRLYWYRQTLGQGPEFLTYFQNEAQLEKSRLLSDRFSAERPKGSFSTLEIQRTEQGDSAMYLCASSLSGQGGQPQHFGDGTRLSIL.

Of note for this clone: Other DNA variants within this sample encode the same CDR3. This rearrangement joins TRBV7-2 to TRBJ2-2; 8 nucleotides line up with TRBD2. Germline V CDR1 and CDR2: SGHTA, FQGNSA. The length of the CDR3 is 13 residues. V shed 8 bases and J 5 bases; nucleotides not matched to a gene: 4. The CDR3 is CASRGGGTGELFF. CDR3 nucleotide sequence: TGTGCCAGCCGGGGGGGTGGTACCGGGGAGCTGTTTTTT. The full variable domain, rest sourced from reference TRBV7-2 and TRBJ2-2, is GAGVSQSPSNKVTEKGKDVELRCDPISGHTALYWYRQSLGQGLEFLIYFQGNSAPDKSGLPSDRFSAERTGGSVSTLTIQRTQQEDSAVYLCASRGGGTGELFFGEGSRLTVL.

This sequence joins TRBV19 and TRBJ2-4; TRBD1 matches at 8 bases. V gave up 3 bases and J gave up 2 bases; unmatched junction bases: 9. From germline, CDR1 is LNHDA and CDR2 SQIVND (reference sequence). The CDR3 length is 17 residues. The chain's CDR3 is CASSMADRAYPKNIQYF. For the CDR3, the DNA is TGTGCCAGTAGTATGGCGGACAGGGCGTACCCCAAAAACATTCAGTACTTC.

Only a few counts were recorded for this clone. The chain employs TRBV6-5 and TRBJ2-7; the match to TRBD2 covers 9 bases. Germline V gene lookup returns CDR1 MNHEY and CDR2 SVGAGI. Trimming took 7 bases from V and 2 from J; bases not matched to a gene: 3. The CDR3 loop spans 13 amino acids. The DNA of the CDR3 is TGTGCCAGCAAGACTAGCGGCACCTACGAGCAGTACTTC. Its protein product is CASKTSGTYEQYF.

The chain is built from TRBV18 and TRBJ2-3; D is perhaps TRBD1 (5 bases). V was pared by 1 base and J by 4 bases, with 12 bases between. This CDR3 has 15 residues. Per the germline V gene, CDR1 is KGHSH and CDR2 is LQKENI. The CDR3 sequence: CASSPQGQSADTQYF. CDR3 sequence (DNA): TGTGCCAGCTCACCACAGGGGCAATCGGCAGATACGCAGTATTTT.

This clone appeared once. The chain employs TRBV7-9 and TRBJ1-6; 10 nucleotides match TRBD1. There are 15 residues in the CDR3. The J segment lost 7 bases and the V segment lost 4 bases, leaving 4 bases of the junction unmatched. The germline V gene encodes CDR1 SEHNR and CDR2 FQNEAQ (reference sequence). Here the CDR3 DNA reads TGTGCCAGCAGCTCCCGACAGGGGGCGAATTCACCCCTCCACTTT. Translated, it gives CASSSRQGANSPLHF.

V is TRBV6-5 and J is TRBJ2-6, with D maybe TRBD1 (6 bases). The length of the CDR3 is 15 residues. CDR1 is MNHEY, CDR2 SVGAGI, per germline. V lost 6 bases and J 0 bases, leaving 9 bases between the germline ends. CDR3 protein: CASRTGSSGANVLTF. The CDR3 nucleotides are TGTGCCAGCAGGACAGGTAGCTCTGGGGCCAACGTCCTGACTTTC.

The gene calls are TRBV14 and TRBJ2-2; D remains unclear. The CDR3 extends over 14 amino acids. V was clipped by 1 base and J by 4 bases, with 7 bases between them. Germline V gene lookup returns CDR1 SGHDN and CDR2 FVKESK. In DNA form, the CDR3 reads TGTGCCAGCAGCCAAGTAAGAGGCACCGGGGAGCTGTTTTTT. Its translation: CASSQVRGTGELFF.

The V and J genes are TRBV24-1 and TRBJ1-2, with TRBD1 identical over 9 bases. This CDR3 region has 14 residues. Trimming took 4 bases from V and 3 from J; bases not matched to a gene: 2. CDR1 is KGHDR, CDR2 SFDVKD, per germline. CDR3 coding DNA: TGTGCCACCAGTGACCGACAGGGGGACTATGGCTACACCTTC. Protein: CATSDRQGDYGYTF.

Note on this clone: This sample also contains other DNA sequences that code for the same CDR3. V and J are TRBV7-2 and TRBJ1-5; 8 bases align to TRBD1. V was clipped by 6 bases and J by 2 bases; unmatched bases: 3. Germline values: CDR1 SGHTA, CDR2 FQGNSA. The CDR3 length is 14 residues. The CDR3 bases are TGTGCCAGCAGTTCACAGGGGGGCAATCAGCCCCAGCATTTT. Translating gives CASSSQGGNQPQHF.